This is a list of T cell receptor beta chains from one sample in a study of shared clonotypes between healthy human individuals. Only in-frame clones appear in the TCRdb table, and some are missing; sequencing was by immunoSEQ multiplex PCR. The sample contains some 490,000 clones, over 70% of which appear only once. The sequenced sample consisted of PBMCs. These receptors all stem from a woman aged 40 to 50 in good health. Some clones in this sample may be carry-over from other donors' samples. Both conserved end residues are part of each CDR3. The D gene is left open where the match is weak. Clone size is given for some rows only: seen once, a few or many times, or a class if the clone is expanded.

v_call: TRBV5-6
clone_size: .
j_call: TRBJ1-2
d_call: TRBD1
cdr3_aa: CASSLNRGRGGYTF
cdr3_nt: TGTGCCAGCAGCTTGAACAGGGGGCGCGGTGGCTACACCTTC

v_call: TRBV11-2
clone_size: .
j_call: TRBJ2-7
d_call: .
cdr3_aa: CASSLPVLAGEQYF
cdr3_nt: TGTGCCAGCAGCTTACCGGTACTAGCTGGCGAGCAGTACTTC

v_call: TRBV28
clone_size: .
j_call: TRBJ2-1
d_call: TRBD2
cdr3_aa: CASRGLAGVGPANEQFF
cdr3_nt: TGTGCCAGCAGAGGACTAGCGGGAGTTGGCCCCGCCAATGAGCAGTTCTTC

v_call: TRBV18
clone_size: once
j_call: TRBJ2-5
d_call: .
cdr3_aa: CASSPSQETQYF
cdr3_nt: TGTGCCAGCTCACCCTCGCAGGAGACCCAGTACTTC

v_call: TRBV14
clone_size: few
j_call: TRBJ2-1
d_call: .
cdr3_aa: CASSHTARRGTYNEQFF
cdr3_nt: TGTGCCAGCAGCCACACTGCAAGGAGGGGGACCTACAATGAGCAGTTCTTC

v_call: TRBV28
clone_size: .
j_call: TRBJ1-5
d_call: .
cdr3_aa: CASSLGRRNQPQHF
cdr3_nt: TGTGCCAGCAGTTTGGGGAGGCGCAATCAGCCCCAGCATTTT

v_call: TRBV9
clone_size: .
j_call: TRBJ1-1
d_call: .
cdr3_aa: CASSVVQDPDTEAFF
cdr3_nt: TGTGCCAGCAGCGTCGTACAGGATCCGGACACTGAAGCTTTCTTT

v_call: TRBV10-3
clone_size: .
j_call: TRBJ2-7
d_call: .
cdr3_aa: CAISERVDRRSGEQYF
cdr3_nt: TGTGCCATCAGTGAAAGGGTCGACAGGAGGTCGGGCGAGCAGTACTTC

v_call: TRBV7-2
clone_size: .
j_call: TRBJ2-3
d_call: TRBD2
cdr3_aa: CASSGGRAGETDTQYF
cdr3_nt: TGTGCCAGCAGCGGCGGGAGGGCGGGCGAGACAGATACGCAGTATTTT

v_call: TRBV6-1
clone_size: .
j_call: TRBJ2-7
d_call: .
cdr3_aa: CASSEVGREQYF
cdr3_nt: TGTGCCAGCAGTGAGGTGGGGAGGGAGCAGTACTTC